Listed below are T cell receptor beta chains from one sample, sequenced in a study of blood T cell repertoires in COVID-19. Sequenced by immunoSEQ multiplex PCR; TCRdb stores in-frame clones only, minus some. The sample lists 89,000 or so clones, 90% to 95% occurring once. Material for sequencing was peripheral blood. The receptors here all came from a human donor with active COVID-19. The donor label of this sample is uncertain. Both conserved end residues are part of each CDR3. The order of the fields is D gene, V gene, J gene, clone size, CDR3 DNA, CDR3 protein. D genes are given only for firm matches. Size is stated for part of the rows, as once, few or many counts, or as a class when the clone is expanded.

>.|TRBV2|TRBJ2-5|.
TGTGCCAGCAGTGTGGAGGTTTGGGAGACCCAGTACTTC
CASSVEVWETQYF
>.|TRBV9|TRBJ2-7|.
TGTGCCAGCAGTGGGGCTCGGGAGCAGTACTTC
CASSGAREQYF
>TRBD1|TRBV3-1/TRBV3-2|TRBJ1-4|.
TGTGCCAGCAGCCCGCGGGGACAGGGGGCGACTAATGAAAAACTGTTTTTT
CASSPRGQGATNEKLFF
>.|TRBV5-6|TRBJ2-7|.
TGTGCCAGCAGCCGCGAGTTCAGGGTCAGCTCCTACGAGCAGTACTTC
CASSREFRVSSYEQYF
>.|TRBV3-1/TRBV3-2|TRBJ1-2|.
TGTGCCAGCAGCCAAGATCCTCCTACTGGTCTAAACTTC
CASSQDPPTGLNF
>TRBD2|TRBV10-3|TRBJ2-1|.
TGTGCCATCAGTGGGGGTAGCGGGAGTTACAATGAGCAGTTCTTC
CAISGGSGSYNEQFF
>TRBD1|TRBV5-1|TRBJ2-7|.
TGCGCCAGCAGCTTGACACAGGGGGCCCATATCTCCTACGAGCAGTACTTC
CASSLTQGAHISYEQYF
>.|TRBV6-6|TRBJ2-2|.
TGTGCCAGCAGTCCCACCCCGGACTCACGTCGAATGGTCGGGGAGCTGTTTTTT
CASSPTPDSRRMVGELFF
>.|TRBV11-2|TRBJ2-5|.
TGTGCCAGCAGCTTAGATTACCGGGGTACCCTTTTGGAGACCCAGTACTTC
CASSLDYRGTLLETQYF
>TRBD2|TRBV2|TRBJ2-5|.
TGTGCCAGCAGTACCCTAGCGGGGGGGCGGAAGACCCAGTACTTC
CASSTLAGGRKTQYF
>.|TRBV6-4|TRBJ1-2|.
TGTGCCAGCAGTGACAGGGGCTATGGCTACACCTTC
CASSDRGYGYTF
>.|TRBV7-8|TRBJ2-1|.
TGTGCCAGCAGCTTAGAACCGGGACTGGCTGAGCAGTTCTTC
CASSLEPGLAEQFF
>TRBD1|TRBV27|TRBJ2-1|.
TGTGCCAGCAGAACGGGACAGGGTGTCAATGAGCAGTTCTTC
CASRTGQGVNEQFF
>.|TRBV7-9|TRBJ2-2|.
TGTGCCAGCAGCTTAGGACAGAGCACCGGGGAGCTGTTTTTT
CASSLGQSTGELFF
>TRBD1|TRBV7-9|TRBJ1-3|.
TGTGCCAGCAGCCCCTACGACAGGGTAGATGGAAACACCATATATTTT
CASSPYDRVDGNTIYF
>.|TRBV5-1|TRBJ1-1|.
TGCGCCAGCAGCTTGTCCGGGGAGCACACTGAAGCTTTCTTT
CASSLSGEHTEAFF
>TRBD2|TRBV2|TRBJ2-1|.
TGTGCCAGCAGTACCGGGACTAAGGAGTACAATGAGCAGTTCTTC
CASSTGTKEYNEQFF
>TRBD2|TRBV19|TRBJ2-7|once
TGTGCCAGTAGCAGGCGGGAGAGTGGGGGGGAGCAGTACTTC
CASSRRESGGEQYF
>TRBD1|TRBV6-1|TRBJ1-5|.
TGTGCCAGCAGTGAAGCGAGACAGGGGGCCCGGCAGCCCCAGCATTTT
CASSEARQGARQPQHF
>TRBD1|TRBV12-3/TRBV12-4|TRBJ2-7|.
TGTGCCAGCAGTCAAGACAGGGACCACGAGCAGTACTTC
CASSQDRDHEQYF
>.|TRBV21-1|TRBJ2-2|.
TGTGCCGACAGACCTGGCAGGGGTTCTGACGGGGAGCTGTTTTTT
CADRPGRGSDGELFF
>.|TRBV7-9|TRBJ2-7|.
TGTGCCAGCAGCACGGAGAAACGCGAGCAGTACTTC
CASSTEKREQYF
>TRBD2|TRBV7-6|TRBJ2-7|.
TGTGCCAGCAGCTCGCGAGGGACTAGCGGGGGCCACGAGCAGTACTTC
CASSSRGTSGGHEQYF
>TRBD1|TRBV19|TRBJ2-7|.
TGTGCCAGCACTACGACAGGGGCACCCTACGAGCAGTACTTC
CASTTTGAPYEQYF
>TRBD1|TRBV15|TRBJ2-7|.
TGTGCCACCAGCAGAGGACAGGGACCCTACGAGCAGTACTTC
CATSRGQGPYEQYF
>.|TRBV11-2|TRBJ1-1|.
TGTGCCAGCAGCTTAGTTACAGGGACTGAAGCTTTCTTT
CASSLVTGTEAFF
>.|TRBV25-1|TRBJ1-1|few
TGTGCCAGCAGTGTTGACAAGAACACTGAAGCTTTCTTT
CASSVDKNTEAFF